The next 10 T cell receptor beta chains were all read from a single sample in a study of PD-1 blockade in classical Hodgkin lymphoma. Profiled with immunoSEQ multiplex PCR; TCRdb holds only in-frame clones, not every one. This sample has about 26,000 clones, with approximately 78% found just once. Every patient had relapsed following autologous stem cell transplantation, and cohorts differed in brentuximab vedotin exposure. The sample here was peripheral blood mononuclear cells (PBMCs), taken before the second cycle of nivolumab. These receptors came from a human donor with classical Hodgkin lymphoma.

The chain couples TRBV7-9 to TRBJ1-2, with 7 bases aligning to TRBD1. Germline CDR1 SEHNR, CDR2 FQNEAQ (reference sequence). J gave up 1 base and V 5 bases, and 4 bases lay outside the gene matches. CDR3 size: 14 residues. CDR3 DNA sequence: TGTGCCAGCAGCCGGGACAGCCTTAACTATGGCTACACCTTC. Translated, it gives CASSRDSLNYGYTF.

The chain joins TRBV4-3 to TRBJ1-5, with D maybe TRBD1 (5 bases). Germline CDR1 is LGHNA and CDR2 is YSLEER. Trimming took 1 base from V and 5 from J, leaving 12 bases between them. The CDR3 extends over 15 amino acids. As DNA, the CDR3 is TGCGCCAGCAGCCAAGCGGTTAGCAGGGATCAGCCCCAGCATTTT. This translates into CASSQAVSRDQPQHF.

The chain links TRBV2 to TRBJ1-1; D call uncertain. Germline lookup yields CDR1 SNHLY and CDR2 FYNNEI. This CDR3 region has 13 residues. V lost 9 bases and J lost 8, with 19 bases in between. This chain's CDR3 is CASTFDGLGEAFF. The CDR3 bases are TGTGCCAGTACTTTCGACGGTCTAGGCGAAGCTTTCTTT.

Here the CDR3 DNA reads TGCGCCAGCAGCTCGACAGGGGGCCCTTTTGAAGCTTTCTTT. Translating it yields CASSSTGGPFEAFF. This chain links TRBV5-1 with TRBJ1-1, with 10 bases matching TRBD1. Germline loops: CDR1 SGHRS, CDR2 YFSETQ. Losses at the gene ends were 3 bases for V and 7 bases for J; bases not matched to a gene: 6. The CDR3 contains 14 residues. The complete variable domain, with remaining parts taken from reference TRBV5-1 and TRBJ1-1, reads KAGVTQTPRYLIKTRGQQVTLSCSPISGHRSVSWYQQTPGQGLQFLFEYFSETQRNKGNFPGRFSGRQFSNSRSEMNVSTLELGDSALYLCASSSTGGPFEAFFGQGTRLTVV.

V gene TRBV5-1 combines with J gene TRBJ2-3; D call uncertain. Germline values: CDR1 SGHRS, CDR2 YFSETQ. The CDR3 loop spans 15 amino acids. V was cut by 0 bases and J by 2 bases, with 10 bases left in between. Here the CDR3 reads CASSLVAENTDTQYF. The CDR3 nucleotides are TGCGCCAGCAGCTTGGTTGCGGAAAACACAGATACGCAGTATTTT.

J is TRBJ1-1 and V is TRBV25-1; D is unresolved. The CDR3 consists of 12 residues. The V gene's germline CDR1 is MGHDK and CDR2 SYGVNS. Between the trimmed V and J ends, which lost 7 bases and 4 bases, there was a span of 10 bases. CDR3 sequence: CASMDSGTEAFF. The CDR3 DNA reads TGTGCCAGCATGGATAGCGGCACTGAAGCTTTCTTT.

This chain uses TRBV4-3 with TRBJ1-1; 10 nucleotides align to TRBD1. Germline loops: CDR1 LGHNA, CDR2 YSLEER. The V segment lost 1 base and the J segment 3 bases; nucleotides outside the gene matches: 17. The CDR3 consists of 20 residues. DNA for the CDR3: TGCGCCAGCAGCCAAGTAGATTGGACAGGGGGAAGAATGGGTTACACTGAAGCTTTCTTT. This gives the protein CASSQVDWTGGRMGYTEAFF.

This clone was found once. The genes are TRBV4-2 and TRBJ2-2; D possibly corresponds to TRBD2 (6 bases). Per the germline V gene, CDR1 is LGHNA and CDR2 is YNFKEQ. The V end was cut by 3 bases, the J end by 4 bases, with 15 bases between. There are 16 residues in the CDR3. In DNA form, the CDR3 reads TGTGCCAGCAGCCATCCTGGGGGGTCGGGCACCGGGGAGCTGTTTTTT. Residues: CASSHPGGSGTGELFF.

The rearrangement joins TRBV4-2 to TRBJ2-5; possibly TRBD2 for D (5 bases). Germline CDR1 reads LGHNA; CDR2 reads YNFKEQ. Trimming shortened V by 1 base and J by 2 bases, and 11 bases separated the two germline ends. The CDR3 length is 15 residues. The CDR3: CASSQGLAGQETQYF. CDR3 in DNA: TGTGCCAGCAGCCAAGGCCTAGCCGGGCAAGAGACCCAGTACTTC.

In this sample, this clone turned up a few times. The chain employs TRBV4-3 and TRBJ1-2; D possibly corresponds to TRBD1 (6 bases). This CDR3 is 18 amino acids long. The germline V and J ends were trimmed by 0 bases and 4 bases, with 21 bases remaining between them. In germline, CDR1 is LGHNA, CDR2 YSLEER. This CDR3 reads CASSQDTVQTGSLYGYTF. The CDR3 coding sequence is TGCGCCAGCAGCCAAGATACGGTTCAGACAGGCAGCCTCTATGGCTACACCTTC.